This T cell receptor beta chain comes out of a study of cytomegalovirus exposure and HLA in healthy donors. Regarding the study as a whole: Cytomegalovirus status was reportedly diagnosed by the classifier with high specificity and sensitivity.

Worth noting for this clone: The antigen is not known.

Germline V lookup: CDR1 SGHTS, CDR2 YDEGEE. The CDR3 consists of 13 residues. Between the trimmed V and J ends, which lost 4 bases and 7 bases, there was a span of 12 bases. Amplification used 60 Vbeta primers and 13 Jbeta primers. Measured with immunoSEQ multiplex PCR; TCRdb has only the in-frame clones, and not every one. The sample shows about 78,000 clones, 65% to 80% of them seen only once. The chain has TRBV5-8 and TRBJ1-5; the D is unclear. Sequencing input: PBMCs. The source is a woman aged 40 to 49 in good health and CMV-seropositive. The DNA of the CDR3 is TGTGCCAGCAGCCACCTAGGTGGGCAGCCCCAGCATTTT. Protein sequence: CASSHLGGQPQHF.